The present TCR beta chain was sequenced within a study of response to subunit inactivated influenza vaccine. A single record per CDR3 protein comes from TCRdb applying MiXCR to the RT-PCR reads. The table records fewer than 750,000 distinct CDR3 sequences, 12% to 15% of them present only once. The V and J ends lost 5 bases and 6 bases, in that order; junction bases with no gene match: 14. The CDR3 sequence is 17 residues long. Looked up from germline, CDR1 is LNHDA and CDR2 is SQIVND (reference sequence). The specimen comprised PBMCs from blood, sampled 12 days after vaccination. V gene TRBV19 combines with J gene TRBJ1-5; 9 bases are a match to TRBD1. The receptor's source is a middle-aged man who received an inactivated influenza vaccine. CDR3 in amino acids: CASSPRTGARLGQPQHF. In DNA form, the CDR3 reads TGTGCCAGTAGTCCTCGGACAGGGGCGCGTCTTGGTCAGCCCCAGCATTTT. The whole variable domain, filled in from reference TRBV19 and TRBJ1-5, reads DGGITQSPKYLFRKEGQNVTLSCEQNLNHDAMYWYRQDPGQGLRLIYYSQIVNDFQKGDIAEGYSVSREKKESFPLTVTSAQKNPTAFYLCASSPRTGARLGQPQHFGDGTRLSIL.